The 26 T cell receptor beta chains listed next were all sequenced from one sample in a study of cytomegalovirus exposure and HLA in healthy donors. Both 60 Vbeta primers and 13 Jbeta primers went into the PCR. TCRdb keeps only in-frame clones here, not all; method: immunoSEQ multiplex PCR. The sample includes fewer than 90,000 clones, around 70% seen only once; the top ten take 9.7%. The specimen sequenced was PBMCs. All receptors derive from a woman aged 45-59 years in good health and CMV-seropositive.

The chain links TRBV5-5 to TRBJ1-2; TRBD1 matches at 12 bases. CDR1 and CDR2 from the germline V gene are SGHKS and YYEKEE (reference sequence). V was pared by 4 bases and J by 6 bases, with 13 bases of the junction left unmatched. This CDR3 comprises 17 residues. The CDR3 nucleotides are TGTGCCAGCAGCCTCTCCGGGACAGGGGGCCGGTCAAATGGCTACACCTTC. This encodes CASSLSGTGGRSNGYTF.

The rearrangement joins TRBV6-6 to TRBJ2-1; D may be TRBD2 (6 bases). With 1 base removed from V and 9 bases from J, the gap between germline ends came to 7 bases. The CDR3 totals 12 residues. Germline lookup yields CDR1 MNHNY and CDR2 SVGAGI (reference sequence). CDR3 amino acids: CASSYWEVEQFF. The DNA for the CDR3 is TGTGCCAGCAGTTACTGGGAGGTTGAGCAGTTCTTC.

This chain uses TRBV10-3 with TRBJ2-4; TRBD2 might be the D (5 bases). V was clipped by 6 bases and J by 6 bases, with 18 bases between them. The CDR3 covers 15 residues. In germline, CDR1 is ENHRY, CDR2 SYGVKD. The DNA for the CDR3 is TGTGCCATCAGCGGCGCCGGGGATCAGAGAAACATTCAGTACTTC. Residues: CAISGAGDQRNIQYF.

The CDR3 is CASKASGGVYEQYF. The CDR3 DNA reads as TGTGCCAGTAAGGCTAGCGGGGGCGTGTACGAGCAGTACTTC. The chain links TRBV19 to TRBJ2-7; TRBD2 aligns across 10 bases. V trimming: 7 bases; J trimming: 4 bases; junction bases outside the gene matches: 7. Germline CDR1 is LNHDA and CDR2 is SQIVND (reference sequence). The length of the CDR3 is 14 residues.

This chain links TRBV11-2 with TRBJ2-7, with a weak D call TRBD1 (8 bases). There are 15 residues in the CDR3. Germline V gives CDR1 SGHAT, CDR2 FQNNGV. Trimming cost V 4 bases and J 3 bases, with 16 bases left between them. CDR3 DNA sequence: TGTGCCAGCAGCTCAGGACAGGGACTAATCTACGAGCAGTACTTC. Translated: CASSSGQGLIYEQYF.

This clone was detected only a few times. The CDR3 spells CASSLFSGFGGLRTEAFF. CDR3 DNA sequence: TGTGCCAGCAGCTTATTTTCCGGTTTCGGGGGGCTAAGAACTGAAGCTTTCTTT. This rearrangement joins TRBV7-8 to TRBJ1-1; TRBD1 is a possible D gene (6 bases). The germline V gene has CDR1 SGHVS and CDR2 FQNEAQ. V lost 2 bases, J lost 5 bases, and 24 bases lay in between. CDR3 length equals 18 residues. The full variable domain, with the rest looked up from reference TRBV7-8 and TRBJ1-1, is GAGVSQSPRYKVAKRGQDVALRCDPISGHVSLFWYQQALGQGPEFLTYFQNEAQLDKSGLPSDRFFAERPEGSVSTLKIQRTQQEDSAVYLCASSLFSGFGGLRTEAFFGQGTRLTVV.

This chain connects TRBV10-3 to TRBJ1-2; perhaps TRBD1 as D (5 bases). The CDR3 has 14 amino acids. Trimming pared 6 bases from V and 2 bases from J, leaving 13 bases between. CDR1 is ENHRY and CDR2 is SYGVKD in the germline V gene. The CDR3 protein is CAIRGGETNYGYTF. The CDR3 region has the DNA TGTGCCATCAGGGGGGGGGAGACCAACTATGGCTACACCTTC.

This sequence joins TRBV6-5 and TRBJ2-7; D possibly corresponds to TRBD2 (5 bases). Germline V gene sequence: CDR1 MNHEY, CDR2 SVGAGI. Trimming stripped 0 bases from V and 5 bases from J, with 14 bases between. This CDR3 has 15 residues. This CDR3 is CASSYSRYSGDEQYF. The CDR3 nucleotides read TGTGCCAGCAGTTACTCGAGGTACAGCGGCGACGAGCAGTACTTC.

This chain connects TRBV7-2 to TRBJ1-1, with a possible D match to TRBD1 (5 bases). The CDR3 loop spans 12 amino acids. Germline V gene lookup returns CDR1 SGHTA and CDR2 FQGNSA. Trimming took off 8 bases at V and 1 base at J, with 8 bases between the two ends. DNA of the CDR3: TGTGCCAGCGGGGGGAGGAACACTGAAGCTTTCTTT. Translated: CASGGRNTEAFF.

The genes are TRBV10-1 and TRBJ2-7; 10 bases agree with TRBD1. The V gene's germline CDR1 is WNHNN and CDR2 SYGVQD (reference sequence). With V trimmed by 5 bases and J by 7 bases, 5 bases remained unmatched. CDR3 length equals 13 residues. The CDR3 spells CASSRQGAGEQYF. The CDR3 nucleotides are TGCGCCAGCAGTCGACAGGGGGCTGGTGAGCAGTACTTC.

The chain combines TRBV9 with TRBJ1-2, with TRBD1 identical over 7 bases. Germline V gives CDR1 SGDLS, CDR2 YYNGEE. V lost 0 bases, J lost 1 base, and 9 bases stayed unmatched. The CDR3 has 17 amino acids. The CDR3 sequence is CASSVDDLGGDNYGYTF. The CDR3 nucleotides read TGTGCCAGCAGCGTAGATGACCTAGGGGGCGATAACTATGGCTACACCTTC.

In its sample, this clone was seen once. The rearrangement uses TRBV10-3 and TRBJ1-2; TRBD1 aligns across 9 bases. CDR1 ENHRY and CDR2 SYGVKD come from the germline V gene. Trimming took 10 bases from V and 2 from J; bases not matched to a gene: 5. This CDR3 has 13 residues. This chain's CDR3 is CATRDRDNYGYTF. The CDR3 DNA reads TGTGCCACCCGGGACAGGGACAACTATGGCTACACCTTC.

The V gene is TRBV10-1, the J gene TRBJ2-3; D ambiguous. V lost 8 bases, J lost 8 bases, and 17 bases lay in between. The CDR3 contains 13 residues. CDR1 WNHNN and CDR2 SYGVQD come from the germline V gene (reference sequence). In DNA form, the CDR3 reads TGCGCCAGCGAGGATCTACCCCATGGTACGCAGTATTTT. It codes for CASEDLPHGTQYF.

The sample holds a few counts of this clone. The chain carries TRBV9 and TRBJ2-3; the match to TRBD2 covers 11 bases. V lost 4 bases to trimming and J lost 4 bases; unmatched junction nucleotides: 8. Per the germline V gene, CDR1 is SGDLS and CDR2 is YYNGEE. CDR3 length: 16 amino acids. The CDR3, as DNA: TGTGCCAGCAGCCGGCAACTAGCGGGAGCTGCAGATACGCAGTATTTT. It yields the protein CASSRQLAGAADTQYF.

The CDR3 sequence: CARQRTGSSGANVLTF. The DNA of the CDR3 is TGTGCCAGACAACGGACAGGGAGCTCTGGGGCCAACGTCCTGACTTTC. This rearrangement joins TRBV2 to TRBJ2-6, with 8 bases aligning to TRBD1. The V gene end was trimmed by 9 bases and the J gene end by 0 bases; junction bases not matched to a gene: 7. Germline CDR1 reads SNHLY; CDR2 reads FYNNEI. The CDR3 runs to 16 residues.

This clone was detected once. The genes are TRBV19 and TRBJ2-7, with 8 bases aligning to TRBD1. CDR3 length: 16 amino acids. Trimming cost V 7 bases and J 2 bases; bases outside gene matches: 13. The germline V gene has CDR1 LNHDA and CDR2 SQIVND (reference sequence). The CDR3 DNA sequence: TGTGCCAGTACCCCCCCCGCCGGGACAGGACCCTACGAGCAGTACTTC. Amino acids: CASTPPAGTGPYEQYF. Full variable domain (remainder filled in from reference TRBV19 and TRBJ2-7): DGGITQSPKYLFRKEGQNVTLSCEQNLNHDAMYWYRQDPGQGLRLIYYSQIVNDFQKGDIAEGYSVSREKKESFPLTVTSAQKNPTAFYLCASTPPAGTGPYEQYFGPGTRLTVT.

The table lists this clone with a count of one. The V gene is TRBV6-5, the J gene TRBJ1-2; D remains unclear. The CDR3 consists of 12 residues. From germline, CDR1 is MNHEY and CDR2 SVGAGI. The CDR3 nucleotides are TGTGCGACGCGTCGCGGGGTAGATGGCTACACCTTC. Its protein product is CATRRGVDGYTF.

The genes are TRBV6-5 and TRBJ2-7; 9 bases are shared with TRBD1. Germline loops: CDR1 MNHEY, CDR2 SVGAGI. The CDR3 covers 14 residues. The J segment lost 5 bases and the V segment lost 6 bases, leaving 8 bases of the junction unmatched. The CDR3 protein is CASSLETGGHEQYF. CDR3 DNA: TGTGCCAGCAGCCTGGAGACAGGGGGGCACGAGCAGTACTTC.

This chain uses TRBV10-3 with TRBJ2-3, with 10 bases aligning to TRBD1. This CDR3 contains 14 residues. The junction had 8 bases not matched to a gene; V was cut back by 8 bases and J by 6 bases. Looked up from germline, CDR1 is ENHRY and CDR2 is SYGVKD. CDR3 nucleotide sequence: TGTGCCATCCGCGGGGACAGGGGAGGGGATACGCAGTATTTT. Encoded protein: CAIRGDRGGDTQYF.

This clone has just one count. The rearrangement uses TRBV27 and TRBJ2-1; 10 nucleotides match TRBD2. Germline CDR1 is MNHEY and CDR2 is SMNVEV (reference sequence). CDR3 size: 17 residues. The ends lost 2 bases at V and 7 bases at J; junction bases unmatched: 11. CDR3 amino acids: CASSLEAGGLWINEQFF. CDR3 sequence (DNA): TGTGCCAGCAGTTTAGAAGCGGGAGGGCTATGGATAAATGAGCAGTTCTTC.

The V gene is TRBV4-1, the J gene TRBJ1-5, with D tentatively TRBD1 (6 bases). V lost 1 base and J lost 2, with 12 bases in between. The germline CDR1 and CDR2 sequences are MGHRA and YSYEKL. The CDR3 is 16 residues long. This CDR3 is CASSQAAAGGNQPQHF. CDR3 DNA: TGCGCCAGCAGCCAAGCGGCGGCAGGGGGCAATCAGCCCCAGCATTTT.

This chain uses TRBV6-6 with TRBJ2-5; the match to TRBD1 covers 9 bases. With V trimmed by 6 bases and J by 5 bases, 1 base remained unmatched. The germline CDR1 and CDR2 sequences are MNHNY and SVGAGI (reference sequence). The length of the CDR3 is 12 residues. This CDR3 is CASSGQGETQYF. The DNA for the CDR3 is TGTGCCAGCAGCGGACAGGGGGAGACCCAGTACTTC.

The rearrangement links TRBV2 to TRBJ2-1, with TRBD2 matching over 7 bases. Germline lookup yields CDR1 SNHLY and CDR2 FYNNEI. CDR3 size: 16 residues. V dropped 1 base and J dropped 1; count of bases not matched to a gene: 4. The CDR3 here is CASSEDRLASYNEQFF. CDR3 sequence (DNA): TGTGCCAGCAGTGAAGACCGACTAGCTTCCTACAATGAGCAGTTCTTC.

This chain uses TRBV27 with TRBJ1-1; no definite D call. V lost 3 bases, J lost 0 bases, and 23 bases lay in between. The length of the CDR3 is 19 residues. Germline values: CDR1 MNHEY, CDR2 SMNVEV (reference sequence). This chain's CDR3 is CASSLPLVAGSYLNTEAFF. CDR3 in DNA: TGTGCCAGCAGTTTGCCCCTCGTGGCAGGTAGTTATCTGAACACTGAAGCTTTCTTT.

The V gene is TRBV7-2, the J gene TRBJ2-7; TRBD2 agrees at 7 bases. Germline CDR1 and CDR2: SGHTA and FQGNSA. CDR3 length: 14 residues. J lost 2 bases, V lost 0 bases, and 1 base had no gene match. DNA of the CDR3: TGTGCCAGCAGCTTAGCGGGAGGGGCCTACGAGCAGTACTTC. Amino acid sequence: CASSLAGGAYEQYF.

This clone has more than one count but fewer than ten. No conserved phenylalanine or tryptophan ends this CDR3, so it is likely a read error. The DNA is omitted, as the CDR3 cannot be located on it reliably, and the CDR3 follows TCRdb's listing. The chain couples TRBV15 to TRBJ1-5; the table gives TRBD1 as D, unverified against the DNA. Looked up from germline, CDR1 is LNHNV and CDR2 is YYDKDF (reference sequence). The CDR3 sequence runs 12 residues, both termini included. The CDR3 spells CATSRVLRDSPL.